This T cell receptor (beta chain) was sequenced in a study of T cell repertoires in cytomegalovirus infection (dated 2019 in TCRdb). Concerning the study at large: Donor HLA type was relevant to the analysis, as public TCR beta signatures indicated carriage of CMV infection together with the matching HLA type. What the research found in general, with its limitations: Cumulative frequency of public TCR beta family members discriminated carriers of CMV infection plus the relevant HLA type in this cohort and an independent approximately 350-donor cohort. In the ex vivo response, HLA-C-restricted CMV-specific TCR beta clonotypes were dominant, and in two of eight donors the single most frequent clonotype came from this HLA-C-restricted group.

Sequencing relied on an Illumina HiSeq 1500. TCRdb ran its own pipeline on the public reads, namely fastp trimming at Q25 and MiXCR clone calling, and kept in-frame beta chains. Every entry covers one CDR3 protein and lists the most common genes and DNA from its rows. The sample has roughly 630,000 distinct CDR3 sequences on record, roughly a quarter of them singletons. Of the sample, under 8.5% is held by the ten largest clones. This clonotype was counted between two and nine times. Its antigen remains undetermined. No much larger clonotype is one base removed from it; base qualities were not supplied. This sequence was found in a human donor in good health (CMV status not recorded). Some clones in this sample may be carry-over from other donors' samples. The sequencing input was CD8+ T cells from PBMCs.

CDR3 sequence: CASSDGKLSGTQYF. The bases are TGCGCCAGCAGTGACGGGAAACTAAGTGGGACCCAGTACTTC. Rearrangement joined TRBV10-1 to TRBJ2-5; the D segment could be TRBD2, given 5 matching bases. The CDR3, cysteine through phenylalanine, is 14 amino acids long. Only the CDR3 region is kept as DNA, spanning 42 bases read in frame from base 1. Deletion took 3 bases off V and 7 bases off J, with a span of 15 bases between the germline ends. For CDR1 and CDR2, the germline V gene (reference sequence) lists WNHNN and SYGVQD.